The entry that follows covers one TCR beta chain sequence. The data are from a study of immune evolution from preneoplasia to lung adenocarcinoma. Germline V gives CDR1 DFQATT, CDR2 SNEGSKA (reference sequence). There are 11 residues in the CDR3. The V and J ends lost 6 bases and 6 bases respectively, with 8 bases between them. Resections took place in Japan or China from about 2013 to 2017. Histologic diagnosis was independently verified by two lung pathologists. Using immunoSEQ multiplex PCR, the repertoire was profiled, and TCRdb retains in-frame clones only, with some absent. The sample shows about 2,500 clones, around 84% of them seen only once.

The rearrangement joins TRBV20-1 to TRBJ2-2, with a weak D call TRBD2 (5 bases). Input material: FFPE invasive lung adenocarcinoma tissue. The sequence was obtained from a person aged 60 to 80 with invasive lung adenocarcinoma. In DNA form, the CDR3 reads TGCAGTGCAGGACTCTCCGGGGAGCTGTTTTTT. This translates into CSAGLSGELFF.